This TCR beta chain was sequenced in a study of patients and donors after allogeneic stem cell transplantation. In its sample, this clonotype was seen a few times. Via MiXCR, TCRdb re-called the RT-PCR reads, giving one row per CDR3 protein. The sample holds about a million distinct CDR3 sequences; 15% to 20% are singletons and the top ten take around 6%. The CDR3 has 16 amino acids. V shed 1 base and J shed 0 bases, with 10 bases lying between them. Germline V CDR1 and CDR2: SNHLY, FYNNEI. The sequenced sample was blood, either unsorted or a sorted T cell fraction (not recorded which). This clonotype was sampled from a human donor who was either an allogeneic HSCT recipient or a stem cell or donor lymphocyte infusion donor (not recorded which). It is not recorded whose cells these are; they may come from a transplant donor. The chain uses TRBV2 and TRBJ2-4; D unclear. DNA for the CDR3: TGTGCCAGCAGTGAAGAACGGATTATAGCCAAAAACATTCAGTACTTC. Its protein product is CASSEERIIAKNIQYF.